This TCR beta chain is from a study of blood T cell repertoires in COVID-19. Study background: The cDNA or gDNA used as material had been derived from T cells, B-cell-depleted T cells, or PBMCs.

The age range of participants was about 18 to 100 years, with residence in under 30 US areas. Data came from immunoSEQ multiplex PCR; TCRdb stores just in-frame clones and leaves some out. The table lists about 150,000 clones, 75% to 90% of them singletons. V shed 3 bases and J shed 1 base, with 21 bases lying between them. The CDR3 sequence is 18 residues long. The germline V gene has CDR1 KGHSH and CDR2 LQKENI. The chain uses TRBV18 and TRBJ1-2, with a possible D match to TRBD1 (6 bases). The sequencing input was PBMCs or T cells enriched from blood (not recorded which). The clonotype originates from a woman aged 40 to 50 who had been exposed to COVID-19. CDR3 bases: TGTGCCAGCTCACCGAATCGGCCAGGGGCCTTACTTAACTATGGCTACACCTTC. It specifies CASSPNRPGALLNYGYTF.